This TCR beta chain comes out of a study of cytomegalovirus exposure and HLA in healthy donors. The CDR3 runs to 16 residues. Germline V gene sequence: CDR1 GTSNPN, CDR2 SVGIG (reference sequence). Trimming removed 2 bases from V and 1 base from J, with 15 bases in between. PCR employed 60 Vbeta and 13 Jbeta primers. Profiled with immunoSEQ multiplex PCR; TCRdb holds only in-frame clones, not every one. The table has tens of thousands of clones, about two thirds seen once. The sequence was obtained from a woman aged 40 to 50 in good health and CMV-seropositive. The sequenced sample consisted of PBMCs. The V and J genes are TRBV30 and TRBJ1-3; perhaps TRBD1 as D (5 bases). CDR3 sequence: CAWSPPGGESGNTIYF. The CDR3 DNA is TGTGCCTGGAGTCCCCCCGGGGGGGAATCTGGAAACACCATATATTTT.